This T cell receptor beta chain was documented in a study of blood T cell repertoires in COVID-19. Study summary: COVID-19 samples collected from the United States, Italy and Spain covered acute and convalescent phases. PBMCs, B-cell-depleted T cells, or T cells provided the cDNA or gDNA that made up the material.

In this sample, this clone turned up a few times. Original methodology: Amplification with reference gene primers provided the estimates of nucleated cell counts. Method: immunoSEQ multiplex PCR; TCRdb's copy keeps in-frame clones and lacks some. For V, J and clone size, that table is used; D and trimming come from the DNA. The sample records about 250,000 clones, around 83% being singletons. The CDR3 has 16 residues. Germline V gives CDR1 SGHNT, CDR2 YENEEA. V lost 1 base to trimming and J lost 5 bases; unmatched junction nucleotides: 11. The J gene is TRBJ2-7, the V gene TRBV11-3; 7 bases agree with TRBD1. Source material: peripheral blood. The source of this sequence is a man aged 40-50 years with active or convalescent COVID-19. CDR3 nucleotides: TGTGCCAGCAGCTTAGTAGGGGGCGGACTTGGGCACGAGCAGTACTTC. It is translated as CASSLVGGGLGHEQYF.